This T cell receptor beta chain was identified in a study of cytomegalovirus exposure and HLA in healthy donors. Study-wide context: Out of about 190 million T cells, an earlier analysis found over 100 million unique TCR beta sequences in total. The study, taken as a whole, reports: The productive fraction for most TCR beta V segments was about 90% or about 30% in an earlier analysis.

CDR3 length: 17 residues. The V gene end was trimmed by 5 bases and the J gene end by 0 bases; junction bases not matched to a gene: 10. Germline CDR1 and CDR2: SEHNR and FQNEAQ (reference sequence). The PCR employed 60 Vbeta primers together with 13 Jbeta primers. Method: immunoSEQ multiplex PCR; TCRdb's copy keeps in-frame clones and lacks some. This sample has roughly 150,000 clones, with roughly 67% found just once. This clone was counted between two and nine times. Its antigen is currently unknown. This receptor was taken from a woman aged 18-30 years in good health and CMV-seropositive. The sequenced sample consisted of PBMCs. The chain has TRBV7-9 and TRBJ2-5; 9 nucleotides agree with TRBD2. The CDR3 here is CASSPLAGSLNQETQYF. DNA for the CDR3: TGTGCCAGCAGCCCTCTAGCGGGGTCCTTGAACCAAGAGACCCAGTACTTC.